Following are 5 T cell receptor beta chains from one sample sequenced in a study of T-cell memory formation after mild COVID-19. One entry per CDR3 protein, called by TCRdb with MiXCR from the 5' RACE reads. The sample records about 560,000 distinct CDR3 sequences, over 15% being singletons. Specimen: PBMCs or a T cell subset sorted from them (not recorded which). The receptor source for this set is an adult woman who had mild COVID-19 (a few samples of this study predate the infection). Cell type and time point are not known.

This clonotype was seen a handful of times. The chain is built from TRBV24-1 and TRBJ2-1; 8 nucleotides align to TRBD2. Germline-derived CDR1 and CDR2 are KGHDR and SFDVKD. The CDR3 extends over 17 amino acids. The trim removed 3 bases at V and 8 bases at J, leaving 14 bases unmatched. The CDR3 is CATSDPPGSGRRDEQFF. The CDR3, as DNA: TGTGCCACCAGTGATCCGCCGGGGAGCGGGAGACGGGATGAGCAGTTCTTC.

The rearrangement uses TRBV19 and TRBJ2-7; TRBD1 aligns across 8 bases. CDR3 length equals 16 residues. Germline assignment: CDR1 LNHDA and CDR2 SQIVND (reference sequence). The junction had 6 bases not matched to a gene; V was cut back by 0 bases and J by 2 bases. The chain's CDR3 is CASSIDLGTGPYEQYF. As DNA, the CDR3 is TGTGCCAGTAGTATAGATCTAGGGACAGGCCCCTACGAGCAGTACTTC.

This clonotype came up once. J is TRBJ1-1 and V is TRBV5-1; D is unclear. The CDR3 length is 13 residues. Trimming stripped 5 bases from V and 0 bases from J, with 8 bases between. Germline lookup yields CDR1 SGHRS and CDR2 YFSETQ. The CDR3 region is CASRREMNTEAFF. For the CDR3, the DNA is TGCGCCAGCAGAAGAGAGATGAACACTGAAGCTTTCTTT.

The sample holds a few counts of this clonotype. The genes are TRBV5-4 and TRBJ2-7; 7 nucleotides agree with TRBD2. With V trimmed by 6 bases and J by 5 bases, 11 bases remained unmatched. The CDR3 has 14 residues. Germline CDR1 is SGHNT and CDR2 is YYREEE (reference sequence). This CDR3 is CASNPGREPDEQYF. The CDR3 nucleotides read TGTGCCAGCAACCCGGGGCGGGAGCCGGACGAGCAGTACTTC.

This clonotype appeared a few times. The chain uses TRBV2 and TRBJ2-3; D possibly corresponds to TRBD1 (5 bases). This CDR3 region has 13 residues. The V gene lost 7 bases and the J gene lost 0 bases, with 8 bases spanning the gap. From germline, CDR1 is SNHLY and CDR2 FYNNEI. CDR3 in DNA: TGTGCCAGCAAAGGGGAAAGCACAGATACGCAGTATTTT. Protein: CASKGESTDTQYF.